This T cell receptor beta chain was retrieved from a study of T cell responses to AZD1222 COVID-19 vaccine. Looked up from germline, CDR1 is SGHRS and CDR2 is YFSETQ. The ends lost 0 bases at V and 0 bases at J; junction bases unmatched: 2. CDR3 length: 15 amino acids. The assay was immunoSEQ multiplex PCR, and TCRdb's table has in-frame clones only and misses some. This sample carries under 150,000 clones, with about 2% going to the ten biggest clones. The material sequenced was peripheral blood. V is TRBV5-1 and J is TRBJ2-7; 8 nucleotides match TRBD1. The receptor was isolated from an adult in good health. The CDR3 bases are TGCGCCAGCAGCTTGGTGCAGGGGGCCTCCTACGAGCAGTACTTC. Translated, it gives CASSLVQGASYEQYF.